The clone carrying this TCR beta chain was observed a single time. Antigen: not known. This sample stems from a study of cytomegalovirus exposure and HLA in healthy donors. Whole-study context: A subsequent analysis stated that the 120 or so validation repertoires were run on the same platform as the approximately 700 first-cohort repertoires.

Germline V gene lookup returns CDR1 SEHNR and CDR2 FQNEAQ (reference sequence). With 4 bases clipped from V and 4 bases from J, the junction kept 4 bases outside the gene matches. The CDR3 extends over 16 amino acids. Study findings and constraints: The dataset shows that most TCR sequences were rare, while some public TCRs occurred in many donors. Under in vitro conditions, three CMV-associated chains were confirmed as specific for CMV antigens. The investigators catalogued 180 or so TCR beta chains as cytomegalovirus-associated.

Some clones are missing from TCRdb's copy, which holds only in-frame ones; the method was immunoSEQ multiplex PCR. In the table there are some 140,000 clones, 75% to 90% of which are singletons. This receptor was taken from a man aged 18 to 30 in good health and CMV-seropositive. This rearrangement joins TRBV7-9 to TRBJ1-6; 10 nucleotides align to TRBD1. Sequences were obtained from PBMCs. CDR3 loop: CASSSTGGIYNSPLHF. As DNA, the CDR3 is TGTGCCAGCAGCTCGACAGGGGGCATATATAATTCACCCCTCCACTTT. Complete variable domain (other parts from reference TRBV7-9 and TRBJ1-6): DTGVSQNPRHKITKRGQNVTFRCDPISEHNRLYWYRQTLGQGPEFLTYFQNEAQLEKSRLLSDRFSAERPKGSFSTLEIQRTEQGDSAMYLCASSSTGGIYNSPLHFGNGTRLTVT.